This TCR beta chain was identified in a study of blood T cell repertoires in COVID-19. Study in general: The analysed material was cDNA or gDNA that came from T cells, B-cell-depleted T cells, or PBMCs.

This CDR3 spans 15 amino acids. Germline CDR1 SGHKS, CDR2 YYEKEE (reference sequence). With 1 base removed from V and 0 bases from J, the gap between germline ends came to 8 bases. In the authors' workflow: Nucleated cell number was recorded as an estimate derived from reference gene primer amplification. Some clones are missing from TCRdb's copy, which holds only in-frame ones; the method was immunoSEQ multiplex PCR. The DNA gave D and trimming, while V, J and clone size come from that table. This sample has about 400,000 clones, with about 88% found just once. The Seattle patients joined while their infection was active and were tracked longitudinally afterward.

The chain has TRBV5-5 and TRBJ2-1; D uncertain. The sequenced material came from peripheral blood. The receptor's source is a woman aged 55-70 years with COVID-19, enrolled during active disease. CDR3 in amino acids: CASSLTDSSYNEQFF. For the CDR3, the DNA is TGTGCCAGCAGCTTGACAGATAGCTCCTACAATGAGCAGTTCTTC. The variable domain in full, with the rest retrieved from reference TRBV5-5 and TRBJ2-1, is DAGVTQSPTHLIKTRGQQVTLRCSPISGHKSVSWYQQVLGQGPQFIFQYYEKEERGRGNFPDRFSARQFPNYSSELNVNALLLGDSALYLCASSLTDSSYNEQFFGPGTRLTVL.